A selection of T cell receptor beta chains follows, all from one sample in a study of shared clonotypes between healthy human individuals. This table comes from immunoSEQ multiplex PCR, and its TCRdb copy is limited to in-frame clones, with some not included. There are under 2.5 million clones in the sample; 85% to 95% occur only once, and around 0.38% lies in the top ten. Sequenced input: naive CD4+ T cells from PBMCs. The source is a man aged 18-30 years in good health. Some clones in this sample may be carry-over from other donors' samples. CDR3s include the opening cysteine and the closing phenylalanine or tryptophan. D genes are given only for firm matches. Clone size is given for some rows only: seen once, a few or many times, or a class if the clone is expanded.

J | V | size | D | CDR3 | DNA
TRBJ2-7 | TRBV9 | - | - | CASSVGLGSSYEQYF | TGTGCCAGCAGCGTAGGACTAGGGAGTTCCTACGAGCAGTACTTC
TRBJ1-4 | TRBV5-1 | - | - | CASSLVVGGRDNEKLFF | TGCGCCAGCAGCCTGGTGGTTGGGGGCAGGGATAATGAAAAACTGTTTTTT
TRBJ2-1 | TRBV28 | - | - | CASRADSYNEQFF | TGTGCCAGCAGAGCCGACAGTTACAATGAGCAGTTCTTC
TRBJ2-7 | TRBV7-9 | - | - | CASSLGPGLIRNEQYF | TGTGCCAGCAGCTTAGGTCCGGGTTTGATTCGGAACGAGCAGTACTTC
TRBJ2-7 | TRBV4-1 | - | - | CASSLANEQYF | TGCGCCAGCAGCTTAGCAAACGAGCAGTACTTC
TRBJ2-5 | TRBV5-1 | - | TRBD2 | CASSLDSSGRVTQYF | TGCGCCAGCAGCTTGGACTCTAGCGGGAGGGTGACCCAGTACTTC
TRBJ2-2 | TRBV30 | - | - | CAWSVGGDAGELFF | TGTGCCTGGAGTGTTGGTGGGGACGCCGGGGAGCTGTTTTTT
TRBJ1-3 | TRBV5-1 | - | TRBD1 | CASSSNPGQGRGNTIYF | TGCGCCAGCAGCTCAAACCCGGGACAGGGGCGTGGGAACACCATATATTTT
TRBJ2-2 | TRBV7-3 | once | TRBD1 | CASSFQGQGSAGELFF | TGTGCCAGCAGCTTTCAGGGACAGGGCTCAGCCGGGGAGCTGTTTTTT
TRBJ2-7 | TRBV29-1 | - | TRBD2 | CSVGGSGRNEQYF | TGCAGCGTTGGGGGTAGCGGGAGGAACGAGCAGTACTTC
TRBJ2-3 | TRBV9 | - | - | CASSPRQSPSDTQYF | TGTGCCAGCAGCCCGAGACAGTCTCCCTCAGATACGCAGTATTTT
TRBJ1-1 | TRBV25-1 | - | - | CASSESGFMNTEAFF | TGTGCCAGCAGTGAATCTGGCTTCATGAACACTGAAGCTTTCTTT
TRBJ1-3 | TRBV10-3 | - | - | CAISEFGEGNTIYF | TGTGCCATCAGTGAGTTTGGGGAAGGAAACACCATATATTTT
TRBJ2-5 | TRBV30 | - | TRBD1 | CAWSGDRGETQYF | TGTGCCTGGAGTGGAGACAGGGGGGAGACCCAGTACTTC
TRBJ2-1 | TRBV4-2 | - | - | CASSPPSRGQFF | TGTGCCAGCAGCCCGCCTTCAAGGGGGCAGTTCTTC
TRBJ1-2 | TRBV10-2 | - | TRBD1 | CASSRTGFGGYTF | TGCGCCAGCAGCAGGACAGGGTTTGGGGGCTACACCTTC
TRBJ2-1 | TRBV10-1 | - | TRBD2 | CASSVTLAGADEQFF | TGCGCCAGCAGTGTTACCCTAGCGGGGGCCGATGAGCAGTTCTTC
TRBJ1-1 | TRBV6-6 | - | - | CASSSDSSWRVAFF | TGTGCCAGCAGTTCCGACAGCTCGTGGCGGGTAGCTTTCTTT
TRBJ2-2 | TRBV11-2 | once | TRBD2 | CASSPTNSGIFTGELFF | TGTGCCAGCAGCCCCACGAATAGCGGGATATTCACCGGGGAGCTGTTTTTT
TRBJ1-2 | TRBV28 | - | - | CASSLGPYGYTF | TGTGCCAGCAGTTTAGGTCCGTATGGCTACACCTTC
TRBJ2-3 | TRBV27 | once | TRBD2 | CASSPSGAGKERLRHTQYF | TGTGCCAGCAGCCCCAGCGGGGCGGGCAAAGAGAGACTCCGACATACGCAGTATTTT
TRBJ2-3 | TRBV9 | - | TRBD2 | CASSPSRSVAGTDTQYF | TGTGCCAGCAGCCCGAGTAGGTCGGTAGCGGGGACAGATACGCAGTATTTT
TRBJ2-5 | TRBV1 | - | - | CTSSQDGLAGEEETQYF | TGCACCAGCAGCCAAGATGGGCTAGCGGGAGAGGAAGAGACCCAGTACTTC
TRBJ1-1 | TRBV7-9 | - | - | CASSLAGGHTEAFF | TGTGCCAGCAGCTTAGCAGGGGGGCACACTGAAGCTTTCTTT
TRBJ1-6 | TRBV5-6 | - | - | CASSLPGNNSPLHF | TGTGCCAGCAGCTTGCCAGGAAATAATTCACCCCTCCACTTT
TRBJ1-1 | TRBV10-3 | - | - | CAMSRGGVLNTEAFF | TGTGCCATGAGCCGGGGGGGCGTACTAAACACTGAAGCTTTCTTT
TRBJ1-1 | TRBV5-1 | - | TRBD1 | CASSRGQPNTEAFF | TGCGCCAGCAGCAGGGGACAGCCGAACACTGAAGCTTTCTTT
TRBJ1-1 | TRBV14 | - | - | CASSQSRAGTEAFF | TGTGCCAGCAGCCAATCCAGGGCGGGCACTGAAGCTTTCTTT
TRBJ2-5 | TRBV4-2 | - | TRBD2 | CASSQGLAEETQYF | TGTGCCAGCAGCCAAGGCCTAGCGGAAGAGACCCAGTACTTC
TRBJ1-5 | TRBV27 | - | TRBD1 | CASSSLSSRGRFIGGQPQHF | TGTGCCAGCAGTTCCTTATCGTCCAGGGGGCGCTTTATTGGCGGTCAGCCCCAGCATTTT
TRBJ2-7 | TRBV7-9 | - | - | CASSLGSYEQYF | TGTGCCAGCAGCTTAGGGAGCTACGAGCAGTACTTC
TRBJ1-1 | TRBV28 | few | TRBD1 | CASSLGQGRTEAFF | TGTGCCAGCAGTTTAGGACAGGGGCGGACTGAAGCTTTCTTT
TRBJ2-7 | TRBV11-1 | - | - | CASSPDQAYEQYF | TGTGCCAGCAGCCCGGACCAAGCCTACGAGCAGTACTTC
TRBJ2-1 | TRBV27 | - | - | CASSSYRGGEQFF | TGTGCCAGCAGTTCCTACCGGGGCGGTGAGCAGTTCTTC
TRBJ1-1 | TRBV2 | - | TRBD1 | CASSLDRPALNTEAFF | TGTGCCAGCAGTTTGGACAGGCCAGCTTTGAACACTGAAGCTTTCTTT
TRBJ2-7 | TRBV27 | - | TRBD2 | CASRGFSGSSYEQYF | TGTGCCAGCCGGGGTTTTAGCGGGAGCTCCTACGAGCAGTACTTC
TRBJ2-3 | TRBV11-2 | - | - | CASSSHAVTDTQYF | TGTGCCAGCAGCTCCCACGCAGTCACAGATACGCAGTATTTT